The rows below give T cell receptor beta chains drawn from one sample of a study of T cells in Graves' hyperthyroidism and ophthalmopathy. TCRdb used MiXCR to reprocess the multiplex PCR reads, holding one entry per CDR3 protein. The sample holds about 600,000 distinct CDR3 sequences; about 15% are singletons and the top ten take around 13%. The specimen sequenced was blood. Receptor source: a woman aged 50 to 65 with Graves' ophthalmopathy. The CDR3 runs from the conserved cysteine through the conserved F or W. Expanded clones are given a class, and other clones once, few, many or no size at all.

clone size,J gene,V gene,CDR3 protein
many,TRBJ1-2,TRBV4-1,CASSQDSRYTF
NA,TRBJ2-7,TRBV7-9,CASSSGLAGGPPMREQYF
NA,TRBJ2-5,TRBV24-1,CATSDARPDRETQYF
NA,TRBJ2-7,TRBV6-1,CASSSGTSTYEQYF
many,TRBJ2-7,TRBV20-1,CSAMSSDPYEQYF
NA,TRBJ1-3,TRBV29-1,CSAEAISGNTIYF
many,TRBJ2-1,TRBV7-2,CASSLDLLADSSYNEQFF
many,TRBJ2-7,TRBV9,CASSAGQAYEQYF
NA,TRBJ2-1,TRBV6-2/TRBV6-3,CASSYGSEQFF
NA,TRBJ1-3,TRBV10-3,CAISESPTGSGNTIYF